These 23 T cell receptor beta chains were sequenced from one sample in a study of tumor-infiltrating lymphocytes in primary liver carcinoma. A primer matching the constant region was used to make TCR beta cDNA from approximately 0.45 ug of total RNA. Slightly modified ARM-PCR, run as three nested multiplex PCR rounds, produced the TCR beta libraries. Use of TRBV1-TRBV30 forward primers with a C-beta reverse primer characterized the first two PCR rounds, which lasted nine to eleven cycles each. TCRdb redid the calling of the multiplex PCR reads with MiXCR, one entry per CDR3 protein. The table shows 85,000 to 100,000 distinct CDR3 sequences, with 65% to 70% occurring only once. Scientists recovered RNA and DNA together from about 21-30 mg of unsorted bulk tissue. Source material: tumor-adjacent normal liver tissue. Receptor source: a man aged 40-50 years with primary liver carcinoma and hepatitis B virus infection.

The rearrangement links TRBV14 to TRBJ2-5; 8 bases fit TRBD2. V dropped 6 bases and J dropped 0; count of bases not matched to a gene: 9. Germline V gene data show CDR1 as SGHDN and CDR2 as FVKESK. The CDR3 has 16 amino acids. CDR3 loop: CASRSNVAGHQETQYF. The CDR3 coding sequence is TGTGCCAGCAGAAGTAATGTAGCGGGGCACCAAGAGACCCAGTACTTC. Using reference TRBV14 and TRBJ2-5 for the parts outside the CDR3, the full variable domain is EAGVTQFPSHSVIEKGQTVTLRCDPISGHDNLYWYRRVMGKEIKFLLHFVKESKQDESGMPNNRFLAERTGGTYSTLKVQPAELEDSGVYFCASRSNVAGHQETQYFGPGTRLLVL.

A note on this clonotype: This may come from a read error, since a much larger clone is one base off. The CDR3 loop is CAIRGEYEKFF. DNA for the CDR3: TGTGCCATCAGGGGGGAGTATGAGAAGTTCTTC. The V gene is TRBV10-3, the J gene TRBJ2-1; D is tentatively TRBD1 or TRBD2 (5 bases each). This CDR3 has 11 residues. The germline CDR1 and CDR2 sequences are ENHRY and SYGVKD.

At least ten counts were recorded for this clonotype. V and J are TRBV7-8 and TRBJ2-5, with D tentatively TRBD2 (6 bases). Between the trimmed V and J ends, which lost 0 bases and 5 bases, there was a span of 16 bases. Germline V gene data show CDR1 as SGHVS and CDR2 as FQNEAQ. This CDR3 has 16 residues. CDR3 bases: TGTGCCAGCAGCTTAGCGATGACGGGAGTAGGGGAGACCCAGTACTTC. Its translation: CASSLAMTGVGETQYF.

Notes on this clonotype: A clone one base away is much larger, so this may be a read error. J is TRBJ2-2 and V is TRBV29-1; tentatively, D is TRBD1 or TRBD2 (6 bases each). The CDR3 sequence is 11 residues long. Germline V gives CDR1 SQVTM, CDR2 ANQGSEA. The CDR3: CSVGGAGEQFF. The CDR3 region has the DNA TGCAGCGTTGGGGGGGCCGGGGAGCAGTTTTTT.

With respect to this clonotype: Because it lacks the conserved phenylalanine or tryptophan at the end, this CDR3 is likely a read error. The chain recombines TRBV4-2 with TRBJ2-7; TRBD2 agrees at 9 bases. V shed 1 base and J 3 bases; nucleotides not matched to a gene: 10. Germline lookup yields CDR1 LGHNA and CDR2 YNFKEQ. CDR3 length: 17 amino acids. CDR3 protein: CASSQGSGAGGVYEQYL. CDR3 DNA sequence: TGTGCCAGCAGCCAAGGTTCTGGAGCGGGGGGTGTCTACGAGCAGTACCTC.

Comments on this clonotype: This clone may be a read error of a much larger clone one base away. V is TRBV6-6 and J is TRBJ2-5, with no clear D. Trimming took 8 bases from V and 9 from J, leaving 16 bases between them. Germline values: CDR1 MNHNY, CDR2 SVGAGI (reference sequence). The CDR3 consists of 12 residues. In DNA form, the CDR3 reads TGTGCCAGCTCGGAAGCTTATGAGGCCCAGTACTTC. Its protein product is CASSEAYEAQYF.

This clonotype was counted at least ten times. This rearrangement joins TRBV29-1 to TRBJ2-3; 7 nucleotides agree with TRBD2. J lost 4 bases, V lost 3 bases, and 7 bases had no gene match. Germline lookup yields CDR1 SQVTM and CDR2 ANQGSEA. The CDR3 loop spans 14 amino acids. CDR3 DNA: TGCAGCGTTGATGGGGCGGGAGAGCCAGATACGCAGTATTTT. It translates to CSVDGAGEPDTQYF.

Remarks on this clonotype: An end of the junction differs from the germline gene, which may be a read error. The V gene is TRBV29-1, the J gene TRBJ2-1; 8 bases fit TRBD2. Germline CDR1 SQVTM, CDR2 ANQGSEA. The CDR3 runs 13 residues. CDR3 in amino acids: CSVEELADNELFF. CDR3 coding DNA: TGCAGCGTTGAGGAACTAGCGGACAATGAGCTGTTCTTC.

Note on this clonotype: One end of the junction does not line up with germline, which may come from a read error. This sequence joins TRBV29-1 and TRBJ2-1, with 11 bases matching TRBD2. Germline CDR1 reads SQVTM; CDR2 reads ANQGSEA. The CDR3 length is 14 residues. The CDR3 here is CSIALAGGGNERFF. The CDR3 DNA is TGCAGCATTGCCCTAGCGGGAGGCGGAAATGAGCGGTTCTTC.

Note on this clonotype: One base away lies a much larger clone, so this may be a sequencing read error. This chain uses TRBV7-9 with TRBJ2-1; D not resolved. This CDR3 is 16 amino acids long. Germline CDR1 and CDR2: SEHNR and FQNEAQ (reference sequence). DNA for the CDR3: TGTGCCAGCAGCTTACAAGGACGTGGTGGATACAATGAGCAGTCCTTC. This gives the protein CASSLQGRGGYNEQSF.

The rearrangement links TRBV28 to TRBJ2-1; 7 bases are shared with TRBD2. The CDR3 is 14 residues long. Germline V CDR1 and CDR2: MDHEN, SYDVKM. Losses at the gene ends were 7 bases for V and 12 bases for J; bases not matched to a gene: 15. The CDR3 sequence: CASKTGGLLRGQFF. CDR3 bases: TGTGCCAGCAAAACGGGAGGCCTCCTAAGGGGGCAGTTCTTC. The full variable domain, its missing parts supplied by reference TRBV28 and TRBJ2-1, is DVKVTQSSRYLVKRTGEKVFLECVQDMDHENMFWYRQDPGLGLRLIYFSYDVKMKEKGDIPEGYSVSREKKERFSLILESASTNQTSMYLCASKTGGLLRGQFFGPGTRLTVL.

With respect to this clonotype: The germline gene is not matched at one end of the junction; a read error may be the cause. J is TRBJ1-1 and V is TRBV11-2, with no clear D. In germline, CDR1 is SGHAT, CDR2 FQNNGV. The CDR3 loop spans 13 amino acids. CDR3 nucleotide sequence: TGTGCCAGCATCTTAGTCGTGGAGACTGAGGCTTTCTTT. Translated, it gives CASILVVETEAFF.

Turning to this clonotype: The junction differs from germline at one of its ends, possibly a read error. V gene TRBV12-3 or TRBV12-4 combines with J gene TRBJ2-3, with a possible D match to TRBD1 (5 bases). The CDR3 contains 15 residues. CDR3 sequence: CASIQQASQTDTQCF. CDR3 coding DNA: TGTGCCAGCATCCAACAGGCGAGCCAGACAGATACGCAATGTTTT.

The J gene is TRBJ2-7, the V gene TRBV7-8, with TRBD1 matching over 11 bases. Losses at the gene ends were 6 bases for V and 3 bases for J; bases not matched to a gene: 7. This CDR3 has 15 residues. Germline assignment: CDR1 SGHVS and CDR2 FQNEAQ. The CDR3 bases are TGTGCCAGCAGTTCGGGACAGGGGGTTCACTACGAGCAGTACTTC. This gives the protein CASSSGQGVHYEQYF.

About this clonotype: Germline and junction disagree at one end, which may indicate a read error. The chain couples TRBV29-1 to TRBJ2-3, with 8 bases matching TRBD2. The CDR3 is made up of 16 amino acids. Germline CDR1 reads SQVTM; CDR2 reads ANQGSEA. As DNA, the CDR3 is TGCACCGTTGATATGTTTGGGACTAGTGTTCCAGATACGCAGTATTTT. Its protein is CTVDMFGTSVPDTQYF.

As concerns this clonotype: A much larger clone differs by one base, so this may be a read error. The chain couples TRBV7-8 to TRBJ2-7; 9 bases map to TRBD2. Germline V lookup: CDR1 SGHVS, CDR2 FQNEAQ. There are 13 residues in the CDR3. CDR3 protein: CARSLAGAYEQYF. CDR3 DNA sequence: TGTGCCAGAAGCTTAGCGGGAGCCTACGAGCAGTACTTC.

Turning to this clonotype: Its ends do not fully match the called genes, so a read error is possible. The rearrangement uses TRBV11-2 and TRBJ2-3; D might be TRBD1 or TRBD2, each matching 5 bases. Germline assignment: CDR1 SGHAT and CDR2 FQNNGV. The CDR3 extends over 16 amino acids. CDR3 nucleotides: TGTACCAGCTGCTTAGAGGGACCAGTGTGGACAGATACGCAGTATTTT. It yields the protein CTSCLEGPVWTDTQYF.

As concerns this clonotype: Mismatch with germline at one junction end may stem from a read error. The genes are TRBV12-3 or TRBV12-4 and TRBJ2-1; D is perhaps TRBD2 (5 bases). CDR3 length: 14 residues. CDR3 in DNA: TGTGCCACCCTAGAGGGCCTCTCCTACAATGAACAGTTCTTC. Protein sequence: CATLEGLSYNEQFF.

This clonotype was detected only a few times. The genes are TRBV11-3 and TRBJ1-1; D gene uncertain. Trimming removed 9 bases at V and 1 base at J, with 12 bases between. Germline V gene data show CDR1 as SGHNT and CDR2 as YENEEA. There are 13 residues in the CDR3. The CDR3 DNA reads as TGTGCCAGAGGCTTAGTAGCGAACACTGAAGCTTTCTTT. This gives the protein CARGLVANTEAFF.

In the case of this clonotype: A read error may produce the germline difference seen at one junction end. The J gene is TRBJ2-3, the V gene TRBV13; D might be TRBD1 or TRBD2, each matching 6 bases. The CDR3 runs to 15 residues. Germline V gene sequence: CDR1 PRHDT, CDR2 FYEKMQ (reference sequence). The CDR3 DNA follows: TGTGTCAGCAGCTTAGGACAGAAGTACGGGGGTACGCAGTATTTT. It encodes CVSSLGQKYGGTQYF.

This clonotype has a count of ten or more. The V call is TRBV7-8, the J call TRBJ2-1; 12 bases line up with TRBD2. Trimming took 5 bases from V and 7 from J; bases not matched to a gene: 6. This CDR3 contains 15 residues. CDR1 is SGHVS, CDR2 FQNEAQ, per germline. The CDR3 bases are TGTGCCAGCAGCGGAAGGACTAGCGGGATGAATGAGCAGTTCTTC. It specifies CASSGRTSGMNEQFF.

With regard to this clonotype: A much larger clone lies a single base off, so this may be a read error. This sequence joins TRBV29-1 and TRBJ2-7; the D gene is possibly TRBD2 (6 bases). The CDR3 has 13 amino acids. Germline-derived CDR1 and CDR2 are SQVTM and ANQGSEA. V lost 6 bases and J lost 3, with 15 bases in between. The CDR3: CSVEGPLYYEQYF. The CDR3 DNA sequence: TGCAGCGTGGAGGGGCCTCTGTACTACGAGCAGTACTTC.

The gene calls are TRBV5-1 and TRBJ2-5, with 9 bases fitting TRBD2. The CDR3 covers 16 residues. After removal of 4 bases from V and 1 base from J, the junction contained 8 bases not matched to a gene. CDR1 and CDR2 (germline): SGHRS, YFSETQ. The CDR3: CASSPSTSGTQETQYF. In nucleotides, the CDR3 is TGCGCCAGCAGCCCTTCGACTAGCGGCACCCAAGAGACCCAGTACTTC.